The 27 T cell receptor beta chains below all came from one sample that was sequenced in a study of graft-versus-host responses after intestinal transplantation. Once graft tissue had been processed, intraepithelial and lamina propria lymphocytes were released. Sequencing used immunoSEQ multiplex PCR; TCRdb keeps in-frame clones, though not all of them. The table lists 13,000 to 15,000 clones, about 70% of them singletons, with around 23% in the top ten. The sequences come from ileum tissue, collected around 700 days after intestinal transplantation. The receptor source for this set is a human patient who received an intestinal transplant, so some T cells may come from the graft donor.

This chain connects TRBV7-9 to TRBJ1-2; 9 bases line up with TRBD1. Trimming cost V 5 bases and J 4 bases; bases outside gene matches: 11. The CDR3 covers 16 residues. Per germline, CDR1 SEHNR and CDR2 FQNEAQ (reference sequence). CDR3 DNA sequence: TGTGCCAGCAGCAGCATGGGGACAGGGAGGGTCTATGGCTACACCTTC. Translation: CASSSMGTGRVYGYTF. Combining the CDR3 with reference TRBV7-9 and TRBJ1-2 gives the whole variable domain DTGVSQNPRHKITKRGQNVTFRCDPISEHNRLYWYRQTLGQGPEFLTYFQNEAQLEKSRLLSDRFSAERPKGSFSTLEIQRTEQGDSAMYLCASSSMGTGRVYGYTFGSGTRLTVV.

J is TRBJ2-2 and V is TRBV5-8; 8 bases line up with TRBD2. The CDR3 is made up of 15 amino acids. The germline CDR1 and CDR2 sequences are SGHTS and YDEGEE. J was trimmed by 6 bases and V by 4 bases; bases with no gene match: 8. Here the CDR3 reads CASSPAGVMSGELFF. CDR3 nucleotide sequence: TGTGCCAGCAGCCCAGCGGGAGTCATGTCCGGGGAGCTGTTTTTT.

A remark on this clone: The junction shows a germline mismatch at one end, possibly a read error. The chain couples TRBV5-3 to TRBJ2-5; D not certain. TRBV5-3 is given ORF status, its function remaining uncertain. This CDR3 contains 13 residues. The CDR3 sequence: CASSFWDQETQYF. DNA of the CDR3: TGTGCCAGCAGCTTCTGGGACCAAGAGACCCAGTACTTC.

The chain is built from TRBV7-2 and TRBJ1-5; D call uncertain. V was shortened by 5 bases and J by 3 bases, with 14 bases between the two germline ends. The CDR3 covers 15 residues. Germline loops: CDR1 SGHTA, CDR2 FQGNSA. CDR3: CASSQGPGFNQPQHF. Here the CDR3 DNA reads TGTGCCAGCAGCCAAGGGCCGGGTTTCAATCAGCCCCAGCATTTT.

This clone is labeled as medium-sized. This chain links TRBV28 with TRBJ1-1; the D is unclear. Germline values: CDR1 MDHEN, CDR2 SYDVKM. V shed 2 bases and J shed 6 bases, with 4 bases lying between them. The CDR3 consists of 11 residues. CDR3 residues: CASSLGPEAFF. CDR3 sequence (DNA): TGTGCCAGCAGTTTAGGACCTGAAGCTTTCTTT.

This chain links TRBV19 with TRBJ2-7; TRBD1 agrees at 10 bases. Trimming removed 4 bases from V and 0 bases from J; junction bases left unmatched: 6. This CDR3 spans 16 amino acids. From germline, CDR1 is LNHDA and CDR2 SQIVND (reference sequence). CDR3 nucleotides: TGTGCCAGTAGTAAACAGGACAGGGGGAGCTCCTACGAGCAGTACTTC. Amino acids: CASSKQDRGSSYEQYF.

The sample holds a few counts of this clone. V gene TRBV6-7 combines with J gene TRBJ2-6; 8 bases are shared with TRBD1. TRBV6-7 is known as an ORF, though its function is uncertain. The ends lost 5 bases at V and 2 bases at J; junction bases unmatched: 2. The CDR3 is made up of 15 amino acids. CDR3 sequence: CASSQQGAGANVLTF. CDR3 in DNA: TGTGCCAGCAGTCAACAGGGGGCTGGGGCCAACGTCCTGACTTTC.

J is TRBJ1-2 and V is TRBV6-4, with 7 bases fitting TRBD1. V gave up 4 bases and J gave up 5 bases; unmatched junction bases: 4. The CDR3 has 13 residues. Germline V gives CDR1 MRHNA, CDR2 SNTAGT. CDR3 DNA: TGTGCCAGCAGTGCCGACAGGGTTTATGGCTACACCTTC. It is translated as CASSADRVYGYTF.

This clone was counted a few times. The chain is built from TRBV19 and TRBJ1-1; no firm D call. This CDR3 is 11 amino acids long. Deletions cut 4 bases from V and 6 bases from J, with 6 bases between. The V gene's germline CDR1 is LNHDA and CDR2 SQIVND (reference sequence). The CDR3 protein is CASSRAAEAFF. In DNA form, the CDR3 reads TGTGCCAGTAGTAGGGCGGCTGAAGCTTTCTTT.

V usage is TRBV5-4 and J usage is TRBJ2-7; 8 nucleotides match TRBD2. The CDR3 runs 20 residues. Trimming at V came to 2 bases and at J to 4 bases, leaving 23 bases not matched to a gene. The germline V gene has CDR1 SGHNT and CDR2 YYREEE (reference sequence). CDR3 DNA sequence: TGTGCCAGCAGCTTCTCCGGGACTAGTCTCCGTCAAAGTGGGACATACGAGCAGTACTTC. Its translation is CASSFSGTSLRQSGTYEQYF.

To note about this clone: A much larger clone lies one base from this, so it may be a read error. This sequence joins TRBV7-8 and TRBJ1-6, with a tentative D call TRBD1 (5 bases). V was trimmed by 2 bases and J by 4 bases, leaving 9 bases between them. The CDR3 sequence is 15 residues long. Germline lookup yields CDR1 SGHVS and CDR2 FQNEAQ. This chain's CDR3 is CASSLREGYNSPLHF. As DNA, the CDR3 is TGTGCCAGCAGCTTAAGGGAGGGGTATAATTCACCCCTCCACTTT.

This clone is medium-sized in the sample. The V call is TRBV4-1, the J call TRBJ2-4; weak D call: TRBD1 (6 bases). With 3 bases removed from V and 0 bases from J, the gap between germline ends came to 21 bases. Germline V lookup: CDR1 MGHRA, CDR2 YSYEKL. This CDR3 spans 19 amino acids. The CDR3 here is CASSHDAGAEALAKNIQYF. CDR3 DNA: TGCGCCAGCAGCCATGATGCAGGGGCGGAAGCCCTAGCCAAAAACATTCAGTACTTC.

About this clone: Sequence at one end of the junction differs from germline and may be a read error. The chain joins TRBV5-1 to TRBJ2-7, with 10 positions matching TRBD1. This CDR3 contains 13 residues. Germline loops: CDR1 SGHRS, CDR2 YFSETQ. CDR3 DNA sequence: TGCGCCAGCAGGTTGGACAGGGGGTACGAGCAGTACTTC. Amino acid sequence: CASRLDRGYEQYF.

The chain links TRBV27 to TRBJ2-3; the D is unclear. V gave up 0 bases and J gave up 1 base, with 2 bases separating them. The CDR3 length is 13 residues. CDR1 is MNHEY and CDR2 is SMNVEV in the germline V gene (reference sequence). The CDR3: CASSLSGTDTQYF. CDR3 in DNA: TGTGCCAGCAGTTTATCTGGCACAGATACGCAGTATTTT.

The chain carries TRBV4-2 and TRBJ1-4; weak D call: TRBD1 (6 bases). The ends were cut back, 2 bases at V and 6 bases at J, with 13 bases in the middle. This CDR3 comprises 15 residues. Per germline, CDR1 LGHNA and CDR2 YNFKEQ. CDR3 amino acids: CASSQRWGGDEKLFF. The CDR3 bases are TGTGCCAGCAGCCAAAGATGGGGGGGCGATGAAAAACTGTTTTTT.

The chain uses TRBV18 and TRBJ2-2, with D maybe TRBD2 (6 bases). Germline loops: CDR1 KGHSH, CDR2 LQKENI. This CDR3 is built from 17 residues. V shed 0 bases and J shed 1 base, with 12 bases lying between them. CDR3: CASSPPGTSRNTGELFF. CDR3 coding DNA: TGTGCCAGCTCACCACCAGGAACTAGCCGGAACACCGGGGAGCTGTTTTTT.

This clone was found once. The rearrangement uses TRBV18 and TRBJ1-2; no reliable D call. CDR1 and CDR2 from the germline V gene are KGHSH and LQKENI. Deletions cut 3 bases from V and 8 bases from J, with 22 bases between. This CDR3 has 16 amino acids. As DNA, the CDR3 is TGTGCCAGCTCACCGACGATGGCAGGAGAATTCCAAGGCTACACCTTC. Its protein product is CASSPTMAGEFQGYTF.

The chain recombines TRBV5-1 with TRBJ2-1; D call uncertain. CDR1 is SGHRS and CDR2 is YFSETQ in the germline V gene. The CDR3 has 12 residues. V gave up 0 bases and J gave up 9 bases, with 7 bases separating them. CDR3 sequence (DNA): TGCGCCAGCAGCTTGGCCCTGGGTGAGCAGTTCTTC. This encodes CASSLALGEQFF.

The J gene is TRBJ2-4, the V gene TRBV19, with D hard to call. The CDR3 totals 19 residues. V lost 4 bases to trimming and J lost 0 bases, with 22 bases between them. From germline, CDR1 is LNHDA and CDR2 SQIVND (reference sequence). CDR3: CASSSVRSLTTLAKNIQYF. The CDR3 coding sequence is TGTGCCAGTAGTAGTGTTAGGTCCCTCACGACTTTAGCCAAAAACATTCAGTACTTC.

The genes are TRBV7-2 and TRBJ1-5; weak D call: TRBD1 (6 bases). CDR1 and CDR2 from the germline V gene are SGHTA and FQGNSA. CDR3 length: 13 amino acids. Trimming took 4 bases from V and 2 from J, leaving 6 bases between them. CDR3 nucleotides: TGTGCCAGCAGCTACAGGGGCAATCAGCCCCAGCATTTT. Its translation is CASSYRGNQPQHF.

CDR3 nucleotides: TGCGCCAGCAGCGTCGACAGGGGGCATCGTCCCTACAATGAGCAGTTCTTC. Translated: CASSVDRGHRPYNEQFF. This rearrangement joins TRBV4-1 to TRBJ2-1; 10 positions match TRBD1. With 5 bases clipped from V and 2 bases from J, the junction kept 9 bases outside the gene matches. The CDR3 contains 17 residues. CDR1 and CDR2 from the germline V gene are MGHRA and YSYEKL.

The chain is built from TRBV5-1 and TRBJ2-7; possibly TRBD1 or TRBD2 for D (5 bases each). Per germline, CDR1 SGHRS and CDR2 YFSETQ. V lost 3 bases and J lost 0, with 13 bases in between. This CDR3 region has 15 residues. The CDR3 loop reads CASSWGTDSSYEQYF. CDR3 nucleotide sequence: TGCGCCAGCAGCTGGGGGACGGATAGCTCCTACGAGCAGTACTTC.

This clone was picked up a small number of times. This sequence joins TRBV18 and TRBJ1-1; TRBD1 matches 7 bases. The CDR3 runs to 14 residues. From germline, CDR1 is KGHSH and CDR2 LQKENI. Trimming removed 4 bases from V and 8 bases from J; junction bases left unmatched: 10. The chain's CDR3 is CASSRGQVKGEAFF. The CDR3 DNA follows: TGTGCCAGCTCACGAGGACAGGTCAAAGGGGAAGCTTTCTTT.

The gene calls are TRBV19 and TRBJ2-3; D might be TRBD2 (6 bases). CDR1 is LNHDA and CDR2 is SQIVND in the germline V gene (reference sequence). The length of the CDR3 is 14 residues. The germline V and J ends were trimmed by 3 bases and 1 base, with 8 bases remaining between them. CDR3 sequence reads: CASSMVAGTDTQYF. CDR3 coding DNA: TGTGCCAGTAGTATGGTAGCGGGCACAGATACGCAGTATTTT.

Details on this clone: Likely a read error: the CDR3 ends without its conserved phenylalanine or tryptophan. This chain links TRBV28 with TRBJ1-2; D gene ambiguous. CDR1 and CDR2 (germline): MDHEN, SYDVKM. Trimming shortened V by 4 bases and J by 3 bases, and 9 bases separated the two germline ends. The CDR3 runs to 13 residues. CDR3 residues: CASSSLGYYGYTL. The CDR3 nucleotides are TGTGCCAGCAGTTCGTTAGGGTACTATGGCTACACCCTC.

This chain connects TRBV19 to TRBJ2-2; 11 nucleotides agree with TRBD1. Germline values: CDR1 LNHDA, CDR2 SQIVND (reference sequence). The J segment lost 0 bases and the V segment lost 8 bases, leaving 11 bases of the junction unmatched. There are 18 residues in the CDR3. CDR3 residues: CASSPGQGEPANTGELFF. DNA of the CDR3: TGTGCCAGTTCACCGGGACAGGGGGAACCCGCGAACACCGGGGAGCTGTTTTTT.

The rearrangement joins TRBV6-1 to TRBJ2-5; 8 bases fit TRBD1. The CDR3 loop spans 15 amino acids. V shed 2 bases, J shed 5 bases, and the junction held 7 bases outside the gene matches. The germline gives CDR1 MNHNS, CDR2 SASEGT. In DNA, the CDR3 is TGTGCCAGCAGTGAATTTCAGGGGGCAAGTGAGACCCAGTACTTC. It codes for CASSEFQGASETQYF.